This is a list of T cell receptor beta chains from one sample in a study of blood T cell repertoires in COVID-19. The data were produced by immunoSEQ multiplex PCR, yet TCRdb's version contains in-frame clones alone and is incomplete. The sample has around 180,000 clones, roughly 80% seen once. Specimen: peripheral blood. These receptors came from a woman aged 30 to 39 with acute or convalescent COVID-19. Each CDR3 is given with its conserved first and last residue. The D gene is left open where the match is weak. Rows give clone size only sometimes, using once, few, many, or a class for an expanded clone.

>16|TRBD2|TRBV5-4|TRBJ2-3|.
CASSRKGRGAGDTQYF
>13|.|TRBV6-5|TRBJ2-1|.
CASLQGYYNEQFF
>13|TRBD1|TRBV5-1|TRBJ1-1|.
CASGRTGVEKAFF
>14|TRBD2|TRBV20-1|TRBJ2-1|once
CSASRFLAGGEQFF
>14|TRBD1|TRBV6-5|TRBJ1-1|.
CASRSAQGATEAFF
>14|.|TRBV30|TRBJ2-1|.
CAWSGGDRYNEQFF
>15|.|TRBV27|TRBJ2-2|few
CASKAAQSNTGELFF
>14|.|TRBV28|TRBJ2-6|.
CASSSSGGANVLTF
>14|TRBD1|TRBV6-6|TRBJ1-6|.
CASSPGQTSSPLHF
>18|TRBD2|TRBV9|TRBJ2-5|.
CASSVAIAGGPYQETQYF
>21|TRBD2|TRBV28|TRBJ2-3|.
CASSPQPLAGGPGFITDTQYF
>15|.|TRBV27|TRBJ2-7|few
CASSLKGSGTYEQYF
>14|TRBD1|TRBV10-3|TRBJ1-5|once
CAIRGTGINQPQHF
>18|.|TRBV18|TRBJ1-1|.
CASSPLTPTRVMNTEAFF
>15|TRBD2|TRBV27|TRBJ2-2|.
CASSFGSGGSGELFF